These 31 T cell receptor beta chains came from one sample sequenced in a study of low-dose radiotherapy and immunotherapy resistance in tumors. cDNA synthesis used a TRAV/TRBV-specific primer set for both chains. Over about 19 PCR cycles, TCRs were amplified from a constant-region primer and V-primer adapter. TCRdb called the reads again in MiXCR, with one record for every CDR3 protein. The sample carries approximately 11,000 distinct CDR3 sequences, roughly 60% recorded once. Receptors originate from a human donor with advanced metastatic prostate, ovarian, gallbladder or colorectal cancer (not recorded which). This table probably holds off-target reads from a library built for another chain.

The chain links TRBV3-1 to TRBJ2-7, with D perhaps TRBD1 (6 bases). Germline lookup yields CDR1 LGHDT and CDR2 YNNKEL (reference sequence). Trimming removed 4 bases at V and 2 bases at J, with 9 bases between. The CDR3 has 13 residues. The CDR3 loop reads CASSPGVAYEQYF. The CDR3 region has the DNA TGTGCCAGCAGCCCAGGGGTCGCCTACGAGCAGTACTTC.

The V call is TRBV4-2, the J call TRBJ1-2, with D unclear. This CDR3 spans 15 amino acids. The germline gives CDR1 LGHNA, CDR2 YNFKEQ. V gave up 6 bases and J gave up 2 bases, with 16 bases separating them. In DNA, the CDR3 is TGTGCCAGCAGAGCCTTCAAGGAGTCCAACTATGGCTACACCTTC. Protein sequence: CASRAFKESNYGYTF.

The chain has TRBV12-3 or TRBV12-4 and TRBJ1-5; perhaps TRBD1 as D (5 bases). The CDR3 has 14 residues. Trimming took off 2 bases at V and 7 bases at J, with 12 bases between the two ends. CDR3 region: CASSLQGWSQPQHF. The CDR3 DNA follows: TGTGCCAGCAGTTTACAGGGCTGGAGCCAGCCCCAGCATTTT.

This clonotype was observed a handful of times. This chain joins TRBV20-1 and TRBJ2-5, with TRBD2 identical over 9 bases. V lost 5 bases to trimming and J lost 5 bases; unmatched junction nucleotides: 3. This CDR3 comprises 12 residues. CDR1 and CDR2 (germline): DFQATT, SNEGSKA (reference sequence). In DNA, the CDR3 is TGCAGTGCTCTAGCGGGAATGGAGACCCAGTACTTC. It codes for CSALAGMETQYF.

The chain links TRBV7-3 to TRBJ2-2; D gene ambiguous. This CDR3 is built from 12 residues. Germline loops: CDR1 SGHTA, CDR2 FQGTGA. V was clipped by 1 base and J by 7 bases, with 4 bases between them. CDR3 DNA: TGTGCCAGCAGCTTAAGTTTCGGGGAGCTGTTTTTT. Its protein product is CASSLSFGELFF.

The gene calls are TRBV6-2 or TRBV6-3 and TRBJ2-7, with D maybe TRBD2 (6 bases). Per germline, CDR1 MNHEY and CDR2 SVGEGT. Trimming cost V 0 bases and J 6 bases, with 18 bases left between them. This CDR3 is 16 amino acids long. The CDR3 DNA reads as TGTGCCAGCAGTTACTCGAAAGGGACTGGCGTAGGCGAGCAGTACTTC. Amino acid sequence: CASSYSKGTGVGEQYF.

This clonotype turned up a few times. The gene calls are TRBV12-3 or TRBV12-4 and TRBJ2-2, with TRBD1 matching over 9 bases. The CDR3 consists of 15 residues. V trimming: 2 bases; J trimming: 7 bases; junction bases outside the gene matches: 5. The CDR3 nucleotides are TGTGCCAGCAGTTTAAAGGGACAGGGAGACGGGGAGCTGTTTTTT. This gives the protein CASSLKGQGDGELFF.

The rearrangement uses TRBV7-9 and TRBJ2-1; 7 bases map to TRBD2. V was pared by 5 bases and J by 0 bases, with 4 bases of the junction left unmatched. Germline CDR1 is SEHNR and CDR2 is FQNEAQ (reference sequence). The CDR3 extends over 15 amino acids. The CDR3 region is CASSPSGSSYNEQFF. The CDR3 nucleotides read TGTGCCAGCAGCCCTAGCGGAAGCTCCTACAATGAGCAGTTCTTC.

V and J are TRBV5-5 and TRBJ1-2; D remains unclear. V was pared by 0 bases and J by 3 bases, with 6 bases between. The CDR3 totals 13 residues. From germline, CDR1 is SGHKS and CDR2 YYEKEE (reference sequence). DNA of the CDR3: TGTGCCAGCAGCTTGGAGTGGGACTATGGCTACACCTTC. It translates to CASSLEWDYGYTF.

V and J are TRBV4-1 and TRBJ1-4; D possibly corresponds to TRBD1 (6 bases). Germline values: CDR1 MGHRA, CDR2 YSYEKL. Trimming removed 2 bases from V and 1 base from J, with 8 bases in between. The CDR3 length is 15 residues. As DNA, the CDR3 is TGCGCCAGCAGCCAACAGGGGTTAACTAATGAAAAACTGTTTTTT. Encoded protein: CASSQQGLTNEKLFF.

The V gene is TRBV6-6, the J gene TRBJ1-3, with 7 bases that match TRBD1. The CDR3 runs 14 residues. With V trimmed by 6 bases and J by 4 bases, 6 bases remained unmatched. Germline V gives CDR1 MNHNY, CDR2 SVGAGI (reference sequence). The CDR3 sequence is CASSATGRGNTIYF. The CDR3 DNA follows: TGTGCCAGCAGCGCGACAGGGCGAGGAAACACCATATATTTT.

The CDR3 spells CASSSRSSVGADTQYF. For the CDR3, the DNA is TGTGCCAGCAGCTCGAGATCGAGCGTGGGGGCAGATACGCAGTATTTT. The V and J genes are TRBV9 and TRBJ2-3, with D perhaps matching TRBD1 or TRBD2 (5 bases each). The CDR3 loop spans 16 amino acids. The germline V gene encodes CDR1 SGDLS and CDR2 YYNGEE. Trimming removed 4 bases from V and 4 bases from J, with 19 bases in between.

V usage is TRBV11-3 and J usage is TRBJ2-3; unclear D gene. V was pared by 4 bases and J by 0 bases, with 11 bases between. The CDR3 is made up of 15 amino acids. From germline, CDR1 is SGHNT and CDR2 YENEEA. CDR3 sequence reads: CASSSGISSTDTQYF. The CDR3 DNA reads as TGTGCCAGCAGCTCTGGGATATCTAGCACAGATACGCAGTATTTT.

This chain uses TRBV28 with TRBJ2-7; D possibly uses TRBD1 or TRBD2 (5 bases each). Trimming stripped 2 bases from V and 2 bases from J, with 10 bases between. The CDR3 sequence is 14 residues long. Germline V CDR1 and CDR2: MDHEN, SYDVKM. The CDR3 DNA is TGTGCCAGCAGTTTAGGGGACCTGCCCTACGAGCAGTACTTC. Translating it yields CASSLGDLPYEQYF.

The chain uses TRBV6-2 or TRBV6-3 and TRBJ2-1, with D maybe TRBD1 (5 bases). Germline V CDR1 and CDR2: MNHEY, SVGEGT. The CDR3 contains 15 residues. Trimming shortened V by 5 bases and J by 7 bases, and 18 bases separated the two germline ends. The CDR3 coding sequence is TGTGCCAGCAGTCCGCAGGGTAGGGAATGGAATGAGCAGTTCTTC. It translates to CASSPQGREWNEQFF.

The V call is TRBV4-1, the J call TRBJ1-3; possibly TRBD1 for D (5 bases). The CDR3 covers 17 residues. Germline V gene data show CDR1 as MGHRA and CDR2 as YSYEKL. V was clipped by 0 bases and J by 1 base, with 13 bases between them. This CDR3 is CASSQDARVISGNTIYF. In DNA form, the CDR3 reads TGCGCCAGCAGCCAAGATGCCAGGGTGATATCTGGAAACACCATATATTTT.

CDR3 DNA: TGTGCCAGCAGCCAAGATAGGGGGGAAAAACTGTTTTTT. Protein: CASSQDRGEKLFF. The chain is built from TRBV3-1 and TRBJ1-4; a possible D gene is TRBD1 (6 bases). Trimming took off 0 bases at V and 8 bases at J, with 7 bases between the two ends. This CDR3 comprises 13 residues. CDR1 and CDR2 from the germline V gene are LGHDT and YNNKEL (reference sequence).

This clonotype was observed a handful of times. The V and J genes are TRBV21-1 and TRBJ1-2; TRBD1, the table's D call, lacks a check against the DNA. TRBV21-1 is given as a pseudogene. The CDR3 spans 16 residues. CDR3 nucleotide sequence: TGTGCCAGCAGCCTCCGGGACAGGGGGACGGTCTATGGCTACACCTTC. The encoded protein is CASSLRDRGTVYGYTF.

CDR3 sequence: CASSLDLGLQARYEQYF. In DNA form, the CDR3 reads TGTGCCAGCAGCTTAGATTTGGGACTACAGGCCCGGTACGAGCAGTACTTC. The rearrangement joins TRBV11-3 to TRBJ2-7; 7 bases agree with TRBD2. V lost 0 bases, J lost 4 bases, and 12 bases stayed unmatched. Germline V gene data show CDR1 as SGHNT and CDR2 as YENEEA. This CDR3 comprises 17 residues.

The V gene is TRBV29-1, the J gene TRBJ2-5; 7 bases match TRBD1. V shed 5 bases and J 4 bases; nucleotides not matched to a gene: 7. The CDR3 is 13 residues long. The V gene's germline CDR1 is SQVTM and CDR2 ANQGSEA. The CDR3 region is CSVQRGRSETQYF. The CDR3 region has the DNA TGCAGCGTTCAGAGGGGGCGATCAGAGACCCAGTACTTC.

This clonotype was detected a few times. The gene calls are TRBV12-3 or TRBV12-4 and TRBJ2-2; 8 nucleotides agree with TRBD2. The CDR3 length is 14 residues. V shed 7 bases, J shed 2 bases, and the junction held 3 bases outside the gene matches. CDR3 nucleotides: TGTGCCAGCACCCGGGGGGGAAACACCGGGGAGCTGTTTTTT. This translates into CASTRGGNTGELFF.

The CDR3 nucleotides are TGCAGTGGGGTGGAGGGCCCAAAGGAGCAGTTCTTC. It is translated as CSGVEGPKEQFF. The chain is built from TRBV20-1 and TRBJ2-1; the D gene is possibly TRBD2 (6 bases). The CDR3 contains 12 residues. Germline V gene lookup returns CDR1 DFQATT and CDR2 SNEGSKA (reference sequence). Trimming removed 7 bases at V and 10 bases at J, with 17 bases between.

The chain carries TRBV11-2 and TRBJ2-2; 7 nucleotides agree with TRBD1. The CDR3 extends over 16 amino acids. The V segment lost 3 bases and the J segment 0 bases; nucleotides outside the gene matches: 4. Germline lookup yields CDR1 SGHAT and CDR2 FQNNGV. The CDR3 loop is CASSLGQHPNTGELFF. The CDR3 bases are TGTGCCAGCAGCTTGGGACAGCACCCGAACACCGGGGAGCTGTTTTTT.

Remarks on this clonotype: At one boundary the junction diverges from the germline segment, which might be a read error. The CDR3 nucleotides are TGTCCCAGCAGCTCTCGACAGGGATGGGACACTGAAGCTTTCTTT. This codes for CPSSSRQGWDTEAFF. This chain links TRBV5-4 with TRBJ1-1; 7 bases are a match to TRBD1. The CDR3 sequence is 15 residues long. The germline CDR1 and CDR2 sequences are SGHNT and YYREEE (reference sequence).

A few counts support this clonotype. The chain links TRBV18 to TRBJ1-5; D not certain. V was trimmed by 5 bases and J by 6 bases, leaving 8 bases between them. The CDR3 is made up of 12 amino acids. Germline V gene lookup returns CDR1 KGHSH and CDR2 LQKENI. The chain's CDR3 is CASSEGSQPQHF. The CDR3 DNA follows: TGTGCCAGCTCAGAAGGGAGTCAGCCCCAGCATTTT.

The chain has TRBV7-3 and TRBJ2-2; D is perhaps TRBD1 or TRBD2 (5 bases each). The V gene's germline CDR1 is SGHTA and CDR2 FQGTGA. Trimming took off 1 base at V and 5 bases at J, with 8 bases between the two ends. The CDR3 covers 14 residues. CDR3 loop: CASSLMRGTGELFF. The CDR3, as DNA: TGTGCCAGCAGCTTAATGAGGGGAACCGGGGAGCTGTTTTTT.

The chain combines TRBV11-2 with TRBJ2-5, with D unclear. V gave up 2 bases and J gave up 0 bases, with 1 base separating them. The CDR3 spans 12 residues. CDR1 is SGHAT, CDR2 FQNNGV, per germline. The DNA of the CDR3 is TGTGCCAGCAGCTTAAACCAAGAGACCCAGTACTTC. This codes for CASSLNQETQYF.

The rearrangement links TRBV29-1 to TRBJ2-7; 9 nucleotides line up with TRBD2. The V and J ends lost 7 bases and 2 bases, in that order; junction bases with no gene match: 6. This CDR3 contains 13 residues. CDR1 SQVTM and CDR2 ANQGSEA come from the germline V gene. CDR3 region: CSAGVAGAYEQYF. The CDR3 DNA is TGCAGCGCCGGGGTAGCGGGAGCCTACGAGCAGTACTTC.

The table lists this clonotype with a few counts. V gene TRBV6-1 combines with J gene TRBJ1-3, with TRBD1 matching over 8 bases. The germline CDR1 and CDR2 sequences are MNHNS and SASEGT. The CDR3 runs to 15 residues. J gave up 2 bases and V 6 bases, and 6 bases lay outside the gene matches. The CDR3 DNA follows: TGTGCCAGCAGCTCCCCGACAGGGGCTGGAAACACCATATATTTT. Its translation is CASSSPTGAGNTIYF.

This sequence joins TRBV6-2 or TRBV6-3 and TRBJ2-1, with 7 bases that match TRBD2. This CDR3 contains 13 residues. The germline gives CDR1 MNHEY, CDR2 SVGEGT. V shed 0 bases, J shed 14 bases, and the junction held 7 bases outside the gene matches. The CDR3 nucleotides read TGTGCCAGCAGTTACTCCCCGGCGGGGAGGGAGTTCTTC. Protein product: CASSYSPAGREFF.

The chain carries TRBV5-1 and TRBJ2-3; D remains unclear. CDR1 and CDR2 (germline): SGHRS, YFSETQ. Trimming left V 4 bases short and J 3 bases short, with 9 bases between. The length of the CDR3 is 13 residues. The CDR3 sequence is CASSRPGTDTQYF. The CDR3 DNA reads TGCGCCAGCAGCAGGCCCGGGACAGATACGCAGTATTTT.